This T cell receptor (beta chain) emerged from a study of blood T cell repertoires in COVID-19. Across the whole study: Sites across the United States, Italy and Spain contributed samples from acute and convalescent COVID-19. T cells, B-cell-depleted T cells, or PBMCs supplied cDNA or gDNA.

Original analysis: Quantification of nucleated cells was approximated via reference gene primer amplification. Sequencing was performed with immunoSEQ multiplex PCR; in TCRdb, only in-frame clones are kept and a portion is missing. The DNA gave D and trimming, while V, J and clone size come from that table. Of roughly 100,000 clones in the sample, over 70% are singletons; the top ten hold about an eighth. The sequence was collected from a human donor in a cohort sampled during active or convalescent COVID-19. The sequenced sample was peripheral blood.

CDR3 bases: TGTGCCAGCACCGACGATCCCAGGCGCTCTGGGGCCAACGTCCTGACTTTC. This codes for CASTDDPRRSGANVLTF. The rearrangement links TRBV2 to TRBJ2-6, with D hard to call. Germline V gene sequence: CDR1 SNHLY, CDR2 FYNNEI. The CDR3 is made up of 17 amino acids. V dropped 7 bases and J dropped 0 bases, with 16 bases sitting between them.